What follows are 7 T cell receptor beta chains derived from one specimen sequenced in a study of regulatory T cells. Amplification used 52 TRBV primers and 13 TRBJ primers. Generated by immunoSEQ multiplex PCR, the TCRdb table keeps only in-frame clones and is missing some. This sample yields about 30,000 clones, of which just under 95% are seen a single time; about 1.6% belongs to the top ten. Their cognate antigens are unknown. General study results and limits: Hydrophobic residues at CDR3 positions 6 and 7 were enriched in conventional CD4+ T cells of CD3G-deficient patients.

Sequencing was done on a sample of conventional CD4+ T cells sorted from blood. The receptors here all came from a person between 18 and 35 years old with CD3G deficiency.

The chain uses TRBV28 and TRBJ1-1, with TRBD1 matching over 8 bases. Germline values: CDR1 MDHEN, CDR2 SYDVKM. The CDR3 is 16 amino acids. Trimming took 6 bases from V and 1 from J; bases not matched to a gene: 10. CDR3 amino acids: CASSPRTGSRNTEAFF. The CDR3 bases are TGTGCCAGCAGCCCCAGGACAGGGTCAAGGAACACTGAAGCTTTCTTT.

The chain joins TRBV28 to TRBJ2-6; 8 nucleotides agree with TRBD1. This CDR3 has 18 residues. V gave up 6 bases and J gave up 1 base; unmatched junction bases: 11. Germline CDR1 is MDHEN and CDR2 is SYDVKM. This chain's CDR3 is CASSPIRQGWSGANVLTF. DNA of the CDR3: TGTGCCAGCAGCCCGATCCGACAGGGGTGGTCTGGGGCCAACGTCCTGACTTTC.

This clone was observed once. The chain carries TRBV28 and TRBJ2-7; 7 nucleotides line up with TRBD2. The V and J ends lost 6 bases and 6 bases, in that order; junction bases with no gene match: 14. The CDR3 has 15 amino acids. CDR1 and CDR2 from the germline V gene are MDHEN and SYDVKM. In DNA form, the CDR3 reads TGTGCCAGCAGACCCTGGACCGCGGGAGTCGGCGAGCAGTACTTC. Protein: CASRPWTAGVGEQYF.

V gene TRBV6-1 combines with J gene TRBJ2-2; possibly TRBD2 for D (6 bases). The germline CDR1 and CDR2 sequences are MNHNS and SASEGT. Trimming left V 2 bases short and J 0 bases short, with 13 bases between. This CDR3 is 17 amino acids long. CDR3 coding DNA: TGTGCCAGCAGTGAAAACTGGGCGGGGACGAACACCGGGGAGCTGTTTTTT. Its translation is CASSENWAGTNTGELFF.

The chain employs TRBV28 and TRBJ2-2, with D perhaps TRBD2 (5 bases). The V gene's germline CDR1 is MDHEN and CDR2 SYDVKM. The V gene lost 6 bases and the J gene lost 0 bases, with 5 bases spanning the gap. The CDR3 loop spans 13 amino acids. CDR3 loop: CASRLANTGELFF. Written as DNA, the CDR3 is TGTGCCAGCAGACTAGCGAACACCGGGGAGCTGTTTTTT.

The chain combines TRBV7-9 with TRBJ2-1; TRBD1 matches at 10 bases. V shed 5 bases, J shed 3 bases, and the junction held 4 bases outside the gene matches. The length of the CDR3 is 15 residues. Germline CDR1 reads SEHNR; CDR2 reads FQNEAQ (reference sequence). As DNA, the CDR3 is TGTGCCAGCAGCCCCGACAGGGGGCTCTACAATGAGCAGTTCTTC. The encoded protein is CASSPDRGLYNEQFF.

This clone was found once. V gene TRBV5-1 combines with J gene TRBJ1-2; maybe TRBD1 (6 bases). The V gene lost 4 bases and the J gene lost 6 bases, with 13 bases spanning the gap. This CDR3 has 13 amino acids. Germline CDR1 is SGHRS and CDR2 is YFSETQ. The CDR3: CASSPSTGDGYTF. CDR3 nucleotides: TGCGCCAGCAGCCCCTCGACAGGAGATGGCTACACCTTC.